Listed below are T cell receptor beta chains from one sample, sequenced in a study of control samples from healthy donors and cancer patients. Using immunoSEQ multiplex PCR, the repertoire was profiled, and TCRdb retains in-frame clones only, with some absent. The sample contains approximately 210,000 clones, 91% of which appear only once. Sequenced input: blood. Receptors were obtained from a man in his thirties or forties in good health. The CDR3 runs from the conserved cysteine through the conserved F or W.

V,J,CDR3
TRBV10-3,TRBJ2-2,CAISENGPNTGELFF
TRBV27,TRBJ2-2,CASTYGRRTSYTGELFF
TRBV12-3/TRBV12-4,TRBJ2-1,CASSPSVGNEQFF
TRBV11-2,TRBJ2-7,CASSFQGNEQYF
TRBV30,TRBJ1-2,CAWPPKGVTDGYTF
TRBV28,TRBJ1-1,CATMTRQGFDEAFF
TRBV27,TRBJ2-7,CASSRQGRHEQYF
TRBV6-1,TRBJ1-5,CASSEARDGGQPQHF
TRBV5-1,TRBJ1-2,CASSLEGGRTGYTF
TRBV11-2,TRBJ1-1,CASSLRGMVRAEAFF
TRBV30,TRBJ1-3,CAGDRTGGGNTIYF
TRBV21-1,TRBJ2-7,CASSKATTMTGPVRKNYEQYF